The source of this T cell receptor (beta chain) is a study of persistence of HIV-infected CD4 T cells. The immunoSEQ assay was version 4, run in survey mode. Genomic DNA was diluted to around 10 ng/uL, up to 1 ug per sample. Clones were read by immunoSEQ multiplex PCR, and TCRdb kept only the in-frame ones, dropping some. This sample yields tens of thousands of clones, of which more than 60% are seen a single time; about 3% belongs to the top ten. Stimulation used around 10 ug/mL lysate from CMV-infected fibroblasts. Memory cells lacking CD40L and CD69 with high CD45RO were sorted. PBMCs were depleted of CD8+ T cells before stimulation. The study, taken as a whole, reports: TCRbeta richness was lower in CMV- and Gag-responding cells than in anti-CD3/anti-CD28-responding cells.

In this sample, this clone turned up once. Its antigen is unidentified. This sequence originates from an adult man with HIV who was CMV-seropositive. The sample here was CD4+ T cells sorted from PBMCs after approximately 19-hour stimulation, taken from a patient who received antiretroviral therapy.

CDR3 sequence reads: CASSLQPDRYGYTF. The CDR3 DNA sequence: TGTGCCAGCAGCTTACAACCGGATCGCTATGGCTACACCTTC. V and J are TRBV7-2 and TRBJ1-2, with D unclear. The CDR3 length is 14 residues. Germline V lookup: CDR1 SGHTA, CDR2 FQGNSA. V was cut by 2 bases and J by 4 bases, with 11 bases left in between.